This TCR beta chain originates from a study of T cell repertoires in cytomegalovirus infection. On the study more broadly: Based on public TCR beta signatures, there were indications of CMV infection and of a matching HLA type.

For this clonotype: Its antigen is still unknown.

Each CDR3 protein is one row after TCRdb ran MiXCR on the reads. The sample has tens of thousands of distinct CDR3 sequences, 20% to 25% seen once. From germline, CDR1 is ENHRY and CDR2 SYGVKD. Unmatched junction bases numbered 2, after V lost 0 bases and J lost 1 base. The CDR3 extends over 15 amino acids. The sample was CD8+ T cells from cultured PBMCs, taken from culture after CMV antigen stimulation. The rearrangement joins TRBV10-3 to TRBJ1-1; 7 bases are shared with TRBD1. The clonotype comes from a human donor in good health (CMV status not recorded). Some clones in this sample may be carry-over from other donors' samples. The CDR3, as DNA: TGTGCCATCAGTGAGTCGAAGGGGGCGAACACTGAAGCTTTCTTT. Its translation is CAISESKGANTEAFF.